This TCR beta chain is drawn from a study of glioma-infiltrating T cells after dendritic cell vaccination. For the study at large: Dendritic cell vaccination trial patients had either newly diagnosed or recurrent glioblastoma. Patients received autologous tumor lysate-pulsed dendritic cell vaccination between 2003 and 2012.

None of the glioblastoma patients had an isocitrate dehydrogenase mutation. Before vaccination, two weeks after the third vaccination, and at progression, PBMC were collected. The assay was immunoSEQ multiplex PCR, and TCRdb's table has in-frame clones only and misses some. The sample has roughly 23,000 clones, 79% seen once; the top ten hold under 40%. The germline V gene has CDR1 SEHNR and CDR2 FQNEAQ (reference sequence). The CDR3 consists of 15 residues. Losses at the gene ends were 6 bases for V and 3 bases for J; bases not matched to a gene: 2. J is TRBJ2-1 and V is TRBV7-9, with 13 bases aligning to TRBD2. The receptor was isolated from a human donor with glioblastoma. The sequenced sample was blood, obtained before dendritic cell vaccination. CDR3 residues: CASRGLAGIYNEQFF. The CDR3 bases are TGTGCCAGCAGGGGACTAGCGGGGATCTACAATGAGCAGTTCTTC. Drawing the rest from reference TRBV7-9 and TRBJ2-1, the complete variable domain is DTGVSQNPRHKITKRGQNVTFRCDPISEHNRLYWYRQTLGQGPEFLTYFQNEAQLEKSRLLSDRFSAERPKGSFSTLEIQRTEQGDSAMYLCASRGLAGIYNEQFFGPGTRLTVL.